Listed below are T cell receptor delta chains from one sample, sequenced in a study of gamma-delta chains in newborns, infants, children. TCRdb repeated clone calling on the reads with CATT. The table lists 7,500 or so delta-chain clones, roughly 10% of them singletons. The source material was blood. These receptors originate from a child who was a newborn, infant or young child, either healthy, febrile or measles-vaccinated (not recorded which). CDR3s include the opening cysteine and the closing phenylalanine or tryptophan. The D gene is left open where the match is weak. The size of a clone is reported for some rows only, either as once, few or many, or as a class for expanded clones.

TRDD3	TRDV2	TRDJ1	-	TGTGCCTGTGACCCCCTGGGGGATACCACTGATAAACTCATCTTT	CACDPLGDTTDKLIF
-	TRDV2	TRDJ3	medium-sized	TGTGCCTGTGACGCCGCCCGGGGATGGAGCTCCTGGGACACCCGACAGATGTTTTTC	CACDAARGWSSWDTRQMFF
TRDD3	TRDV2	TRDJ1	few	TGTGCCTGTGACACCCTCATGGGGGATGCCGGCCACGAGACCGATAAACTCATCTTT	CACDTLMGDAGHETDKLIF
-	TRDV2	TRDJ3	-	TGTGCCTGTGACACCGTGGGGCTTTTCTCCTGGGACACCCGACAGATGTTTTTC	CACDTVGLFSWDTRQMFF
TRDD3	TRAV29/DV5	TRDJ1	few	TGTGCAGCAAGCGCCCGGGGGATTTTTTGGGGGACCGGTAAACTCATCTTT	CAASARGIFWGTGKLIF
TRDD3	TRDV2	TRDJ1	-	TGTGCCTGTGACACACTGGGGGATTTTAAGTTCTCCGATAAACTCATCTTT	CACDTLGDFKFSDKLIF
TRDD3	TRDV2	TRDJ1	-	TGTGCCTGTGACCCGGTGGGGGATAATCGAGAGGGTCGTACCGATAAACTCATCTTT	CACDPVGDNREGRTDKLIF
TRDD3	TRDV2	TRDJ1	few	TGTGCCTGTGACGCCCTTCGAAGGCTGGGGGATTTTTACACCGATAAACTCATCTTT	CACDALRRLGDFYTDKLIF
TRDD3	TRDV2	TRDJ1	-	TGTGCCTGTGACAAACTGGGGGATCCGAGGCGGAGCACCGATAAACTCATCTTT	CACDKLGDPRRSTDKLIF
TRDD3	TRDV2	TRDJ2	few	TGTGCCTGTGACCCCGTCGGTCGGGATACAGTCTCTTCTTTGACAGCACAACTCTTCTTT	CACDPVGRDTVSSLTAQLFF
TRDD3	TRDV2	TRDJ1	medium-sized	TGTGCCTGTGACAGCCTTGGTACTGGGGGATACACCGATAAACTCATCTTT	CACDSLGTGGYTDKLIF
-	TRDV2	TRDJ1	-	TGTGCCTGTGACACCGTACAGTCGAGGGCCGATAAACTCATCTTT	CACDTVQSRADKLIF
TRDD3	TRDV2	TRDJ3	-	TGTGCCTGTGACACTGGGGATAATCGTTCCTGGGACACCCGACAGATGTTTTTC	CACDTGDNRSWDTRQMFF
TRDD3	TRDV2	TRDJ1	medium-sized	TGTGCCTGCGTAGTACTGGGGATGGGGTCCGATAAACTCATCTTT	CACVVLGMGSDKLIF
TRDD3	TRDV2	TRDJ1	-	TGTGCCTGTGACTCACTGGGGGATCTTACTAACCCCGATAAACTCATCTTT	CACDSLGDLTNPDKLIF
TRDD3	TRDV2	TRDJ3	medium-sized	TGTGCCTGTGACACTTGGCTGGGGGATACCTGGGACACCCGACAGATGTTTTTC	CACDTWLGDTWDTRQMFF
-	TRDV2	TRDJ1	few	TGTGCCTGTGACACGGTAGGGATCAGGTCCGATAAACTCATCTTT	CACDTVGIRSDKLIF
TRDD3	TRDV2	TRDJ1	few	TGTGCCTGTGACACTATCCCCTATGAATGGAAACTGGGGGATACTCCCGATAAACTCATCTTT	CACDTIPYEWKLGDTPDKLIF
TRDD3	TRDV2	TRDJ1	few	TGTGCCTGTGACCAACTGGGGGATCTCGCCGATAAACTCATCTTT	CACDQLGDLADKLIF
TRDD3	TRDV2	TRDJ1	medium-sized	TGTGCCTGCCGCAAGCGGGGATACGCCGATAAACTCATCTTT	CACRKRGYADKLIF
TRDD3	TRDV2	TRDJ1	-	TGTGCCTGTGACATAATGCGTACTGGGGGATATCGGGGCACCGATAAACTCATCTTT	CACDIMRTGGYRGTDKLIF
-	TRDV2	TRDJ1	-	TGTGCCTGTGACACCGTGGGAGGGATGGGGAGTACCGATAAACTCATCTTT	CACDTVGGMGSTDKLIF
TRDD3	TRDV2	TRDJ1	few	TGTGCCTGTGACGCCGTACTGGGGGACCCGGTAAGCACCGATAAACTCATCTTT	CACDAVLGDPVSTDKLIF
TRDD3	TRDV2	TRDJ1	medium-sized	TGTGCCTGTGACTCCATGACTACTGGGGGATCCCTTTACACCGATAAACTCATCTTT	CACDSMTTGGSLYTDKLIF
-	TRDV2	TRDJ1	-	TGTGCCTGTGACACTCTTCAGGGGGGGGCCACCCACACCGATAAACTCATCTTT	CACDTLQGGATHTDKLIF
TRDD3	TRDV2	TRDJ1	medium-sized	TGTGCCTGTGACACCGTTATTACTGGGGGATACCCCGATAAACTCATCTTT	CACDTVITGGYPDKLIF
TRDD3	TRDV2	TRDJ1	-	TGTGCCTGTGACAATCTACTGGGGACCGATAAACTCATCTTT	CACDNLLGTDKLIF
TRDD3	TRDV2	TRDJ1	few	TGTGCCTGTGACACCTTACCAAGTACTGGGGGACACCCAACCGATAAACTCATCTTT	CACDTLPSTGGHPTDKLIF
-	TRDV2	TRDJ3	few	TGTGCCCGTGACACCGTTAGTGGGACTTACTCCTGGGACACCCGACAGATGTTTTTC	CARDTVSGTYSWDTRQMFF
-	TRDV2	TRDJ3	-	TGTGCCTGTGACACCGCCGGGGGCCTCTCCTGGGACACCCGACAGATGTTTTTC	CACDTAGGLSWDTRQMFF
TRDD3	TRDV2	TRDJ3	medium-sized	TGTGCCTGTGACACCGTGGGGGATGTCAGCTGGGACACCCGACAGATGTTTTTC	CACDTVGDVSWDTRQMFF
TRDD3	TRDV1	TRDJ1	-	TGTGCTCTTGGGGAGCCTCTAGGTACTGGGGCCTGGGGCACCGATAAACTCATCTTT	CALGEPLGTGAWGTDKLIF
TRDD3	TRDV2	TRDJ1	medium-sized	TGTGCCTGTGACACAGTGATGACGAACTGGGGCACCGATAAACTCATCTTT	CACDTVMTNWGTDKLIF
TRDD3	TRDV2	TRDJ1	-	TGTGCCTGTGACACCCTGGGGGATTCCCACACCGATAAACTCATCTTT	CACDTLGDSHTDKLIF
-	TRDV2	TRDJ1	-	TGTGCCTGTGACCTGATTCCTATAAGGGGGACGCAGTACACCGATAAACTCATCTTT	CACDLIPIRGTQYTDKLIF
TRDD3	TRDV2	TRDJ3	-	TGTGCCTGTGACATACTGGGGGCCAGCTCCTGGGACATCCGACAGATGTTTTTC	CACDILGASSWDIRQMFF
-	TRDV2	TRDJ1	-	TGTGCCTGTGACACCGTGGTCCGGACCGGGGGACCGTACACCGATAAACTCATCTTT	CACDTVVRTGGPYTDKLIF
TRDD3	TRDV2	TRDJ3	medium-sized	TGTGCCTGTGACATACTGGGGGATAGCTCCTGGGACACCCGACAGATGTTTTTC	CACDILGDSSWDTRQMFF
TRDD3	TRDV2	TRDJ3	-	TGTGCCTGTGACAAGGTACTGGGGGATACCGTCTCTTGGGACACCCGACAGATGTTTTTC	CACDKVLGDTVSWDTRQMFF
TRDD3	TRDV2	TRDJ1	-	TGTGCCTGTGACACCGTCAGGGGGATACGCGACTGGTTGGGCGATAAACTCATCTTT	CACDTVRGIRDWLGDKLIF
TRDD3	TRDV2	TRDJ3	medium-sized	TGTGCCTGTGACACCGTGGGGGATACGAGTTGGGACACCCGACAGATGTTTTTC	CACDTVGDTSWDTRQMFF
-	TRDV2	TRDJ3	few	TGTGCCTGTGAAAATGTCGGTTCGCCGAGCTCCTGGGACACCCGACAGATGTTTTTC	CACENVGSPSSWDTRQMFF
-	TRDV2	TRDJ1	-	TGTGCCTGTGACGATCTTCCGATCCGGGATAAGCCCACGTACACCGATGAACTCATCTTT	CACDDLPIRDKPTYTDELIF
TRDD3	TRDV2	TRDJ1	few	TGTGCCTGTGACTCACTGGGGGATACTCACACCGATAAACTCATCTTT	CACDSLGDTHTDKLIF
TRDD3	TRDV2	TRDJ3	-	TGTGCCTGTGACACCGCCCTCTCCTGGGGGAGCTCCTGGGACACCCGACAGACGTTTTTC	CACDTALSWGSSWDTRQTFF
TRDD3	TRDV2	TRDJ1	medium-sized	TGTGCCTGTGACGTCCTGGGGGCAAAGTACACCGATAAACTCATCTTT	CACDVLGAKYTDKLIF
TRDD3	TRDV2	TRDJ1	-	TGTGCCTGTGATACCGTTGGCATACTGGGGGATACCACCGATAAACTCATCTTT	CACDTVGILGDTTDKLIF
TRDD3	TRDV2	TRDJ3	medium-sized	TGTGCCTGTGACACCGTACTGGGGGATACGCCCTGGGACACCCGACAGATGTTTTTC	CACDTVLGDTPWDTRQMFF
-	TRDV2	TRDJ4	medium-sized	TGTGCCTGTGACACCGCGGAATTACGGGGGTCTACTTCCTTCAGACCCCTGATCTTT	CACDTAELRGSTSFRPLIF
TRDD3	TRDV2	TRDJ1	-	TGTGCCTGTGACACCCTGCTGGGGGATACGTCGGATAAACTCATCTTT	CACDTLLGDTSDKLIF
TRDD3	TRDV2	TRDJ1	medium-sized	TGTGCCTGTGACTCTCTACTGGGGGATAGGTACACCGATAAACTCATCTTT	CACDSLLGDRYTDKLIF
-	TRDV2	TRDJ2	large	TGTGCCTGTGACACCGTGGGGGGTTTGACAGCACAACTCTTCTTT	CACDTVGGLTAQLFF
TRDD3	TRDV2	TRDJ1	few	TGTGCCTGTGACACCTGGGGGATGATCGATAAACTCATCTTT	CACDTWGMIDKLIF
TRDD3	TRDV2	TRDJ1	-	TGTGCCTGTGACATATTACTGGGGGAAGACACCGATAAACTCATCTTT	CACDILLGEDTDKLIF
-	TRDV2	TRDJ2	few	TGTGCCTGCGACACCGTTTCGACGAGGGAGACAGCACAACTCTTCTTT	CACDTVSTRETAQLFF
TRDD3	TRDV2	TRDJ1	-	TGTGCCTGTGACACCCTCATACTGGGGGAGAAGTACACCGATAAACTCATCTTT	CACDTLILGEKYTDKLIF
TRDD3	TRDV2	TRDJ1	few	TGTGCCTGTGACCCACTGGGGGCCTTTTACACCGATAAACTCATCTTT	CACDPLGAFYTDKLIF
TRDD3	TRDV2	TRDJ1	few	TGTGCCTGTGACCCCTTGGGATACCAGCCGAACACCGATAAACTCATCTTT	CACDPLGYQPNTDKLIF
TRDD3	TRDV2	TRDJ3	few	TGTGCCTGTGACACGGGGGGGATACAAAGCTCCTGGGACACCCGACAGATGTTTTTC	CACDTGGIQSSWDTRQMFF